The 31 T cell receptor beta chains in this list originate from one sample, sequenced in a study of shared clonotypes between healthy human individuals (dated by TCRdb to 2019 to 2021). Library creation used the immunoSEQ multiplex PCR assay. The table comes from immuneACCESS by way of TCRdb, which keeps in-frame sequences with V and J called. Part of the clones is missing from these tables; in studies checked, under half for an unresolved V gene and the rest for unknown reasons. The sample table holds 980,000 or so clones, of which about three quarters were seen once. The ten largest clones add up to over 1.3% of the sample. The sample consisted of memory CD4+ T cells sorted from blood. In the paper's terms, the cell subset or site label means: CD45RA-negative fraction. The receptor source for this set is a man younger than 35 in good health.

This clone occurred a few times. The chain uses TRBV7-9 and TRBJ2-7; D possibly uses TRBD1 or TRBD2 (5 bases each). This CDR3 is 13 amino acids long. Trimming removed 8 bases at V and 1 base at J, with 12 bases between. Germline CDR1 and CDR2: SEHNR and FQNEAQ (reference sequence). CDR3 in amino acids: CASGRDPSYEQYF. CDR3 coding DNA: TGTGCCAGCGGCCGGGACCCTTCCTACGAGCAGTACTTC. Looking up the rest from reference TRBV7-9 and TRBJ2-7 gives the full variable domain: DTGVSQNPRHKITKRGQNVTFRCDPISEHNRLYWYRQTLGQGPEFLTYFQNEAQLEKSRLLSDRFSAERPKGSFSTLEIQRTEQGDSAMYLCASGRDPSYEQYFGPGTRLTVT.

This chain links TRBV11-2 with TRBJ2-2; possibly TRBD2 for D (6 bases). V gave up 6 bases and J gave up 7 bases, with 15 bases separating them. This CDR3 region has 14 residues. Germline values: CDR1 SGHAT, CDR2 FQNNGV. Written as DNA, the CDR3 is TGTGCCAGCAGTGAAAACGGGAGTAGCGGGGAGCTGTTTTTT. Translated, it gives CASSENGSSGELFF.

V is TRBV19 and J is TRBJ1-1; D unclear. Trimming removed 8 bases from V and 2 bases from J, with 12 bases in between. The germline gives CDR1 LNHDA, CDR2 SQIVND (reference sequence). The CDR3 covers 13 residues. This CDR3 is CASLKDGNTEAFF. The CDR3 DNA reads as TGTGCCAGTCTAAAAGACGGAAACACTGAAGCTTTCTTT.

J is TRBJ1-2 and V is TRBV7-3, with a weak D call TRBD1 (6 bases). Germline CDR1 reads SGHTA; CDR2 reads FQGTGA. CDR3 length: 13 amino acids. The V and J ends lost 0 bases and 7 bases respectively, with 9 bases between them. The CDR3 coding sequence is TGTGCCAGCAGCTTAACCCAGGGGACTGGCTACACCTTC. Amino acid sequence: CASSLTQGTGYTF.

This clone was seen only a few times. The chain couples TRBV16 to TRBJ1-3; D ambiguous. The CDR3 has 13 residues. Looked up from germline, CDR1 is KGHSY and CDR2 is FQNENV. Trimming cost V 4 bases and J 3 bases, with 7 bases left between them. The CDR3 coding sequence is TGTGCCAGCAGCCTGACTGGTGGAAACACCATATATTTT. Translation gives CASSLTGGNTIYF.

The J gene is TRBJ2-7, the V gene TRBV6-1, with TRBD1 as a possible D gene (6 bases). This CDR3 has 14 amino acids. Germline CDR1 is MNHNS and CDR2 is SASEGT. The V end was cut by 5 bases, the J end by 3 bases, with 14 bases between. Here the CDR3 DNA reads TGTGCCAGCAGTTTACCGGGACAAAACTACGAGCAGTACTTC. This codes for CASSLPGQNYEQYF.

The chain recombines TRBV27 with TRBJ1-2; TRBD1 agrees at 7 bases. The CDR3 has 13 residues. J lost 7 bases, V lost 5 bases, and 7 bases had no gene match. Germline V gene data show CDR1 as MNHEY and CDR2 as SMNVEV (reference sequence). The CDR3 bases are TGTGCCAGCAGTCCTTCAGGGGGTCGTGGCTACACCTTC. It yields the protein CASSPSGGRGYTF.

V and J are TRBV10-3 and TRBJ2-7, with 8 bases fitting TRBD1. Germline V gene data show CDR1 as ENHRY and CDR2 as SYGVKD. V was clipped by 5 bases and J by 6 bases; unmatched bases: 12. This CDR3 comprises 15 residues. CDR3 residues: CAISPGTGRTGEQYF. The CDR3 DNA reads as TGTGCCATCAGTCCAGGGACAGGCCGAACGGGCGAGCAGTACTTC.

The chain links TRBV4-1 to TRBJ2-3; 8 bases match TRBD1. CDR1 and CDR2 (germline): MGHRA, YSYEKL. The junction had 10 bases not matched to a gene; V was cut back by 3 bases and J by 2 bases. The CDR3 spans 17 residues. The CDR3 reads CASSHDPTGVSTDTQYF. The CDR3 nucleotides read TGCGCCAGCAGCCACGACCCGACAGGGGTCTCCACAGATACGCAGTATTTT.

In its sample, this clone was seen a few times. CDR3 amino acids: CASATGGTSGNTIYF. The DNA for the CDR3 is TGTGCCAGTGCCACAGGGGGAACCTCTGGAAACACCATATATTTT. J is TRBJ1-3 and V is TRBV19, with 8 nucleotides matching TRBD1. Germline CDR1 is LNHDA and CDR2 is SQIVND (reference sequence). The ends lost 8 bases at V and 0 bases at J; junction bases unmatched: 6. CDR3 length: 15 amino acids.

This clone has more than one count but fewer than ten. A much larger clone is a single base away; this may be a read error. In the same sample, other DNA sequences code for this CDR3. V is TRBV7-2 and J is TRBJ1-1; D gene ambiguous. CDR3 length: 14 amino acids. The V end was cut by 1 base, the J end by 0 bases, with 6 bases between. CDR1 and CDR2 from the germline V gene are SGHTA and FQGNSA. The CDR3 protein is CASSLGRMNTEAFF. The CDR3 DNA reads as TGTGCCAGCAGCTTAGGGCGGATGAACACTGAAGCTTTCTTT.

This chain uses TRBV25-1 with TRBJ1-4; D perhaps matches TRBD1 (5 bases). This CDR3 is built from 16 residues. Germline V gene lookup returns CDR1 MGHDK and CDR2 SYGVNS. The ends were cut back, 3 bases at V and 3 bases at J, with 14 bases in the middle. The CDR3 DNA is TGTGCCAGCAGTGATTCCGGGACCCGGCCTAATGAAAAACTGTTTTTT. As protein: CASSDSGTRPNEKLFF.

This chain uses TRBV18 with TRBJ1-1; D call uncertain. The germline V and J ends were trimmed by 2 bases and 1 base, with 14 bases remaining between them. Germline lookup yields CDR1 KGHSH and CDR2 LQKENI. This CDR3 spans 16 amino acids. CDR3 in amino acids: CASSPIQEKGNTEAFF. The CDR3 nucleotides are TGTGCCAGCTCACCAATTCAAGAAAAGGGGAACACTGAAGCTTTCTTT.

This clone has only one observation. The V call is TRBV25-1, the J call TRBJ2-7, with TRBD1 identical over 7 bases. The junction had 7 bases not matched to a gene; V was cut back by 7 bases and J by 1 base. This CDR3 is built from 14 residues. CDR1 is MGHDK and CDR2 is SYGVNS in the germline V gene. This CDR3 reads CASTGTGVSYEQYF. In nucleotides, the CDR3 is TGTGCCAGCACCGGTACAGGGGTATCCTACGAGCAGTACTTC.

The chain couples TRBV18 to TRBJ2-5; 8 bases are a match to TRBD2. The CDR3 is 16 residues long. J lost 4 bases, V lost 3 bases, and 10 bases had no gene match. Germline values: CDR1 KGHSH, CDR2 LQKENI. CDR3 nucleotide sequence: TGTGCCAGCTCACCTAGGGGGAGCGGGAGTGCAGAGACCCAGTACTTC. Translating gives CASSPRGSGSAETQYF.

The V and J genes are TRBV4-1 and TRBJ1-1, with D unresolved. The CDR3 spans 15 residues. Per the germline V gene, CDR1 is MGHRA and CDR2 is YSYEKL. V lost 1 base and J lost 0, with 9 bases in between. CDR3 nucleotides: TGCGCCAGCAGCCAAGTCCTCAGCTTGAACACTGAAGCTTTCTTT. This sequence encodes CASSQVLSLNTEAFF.

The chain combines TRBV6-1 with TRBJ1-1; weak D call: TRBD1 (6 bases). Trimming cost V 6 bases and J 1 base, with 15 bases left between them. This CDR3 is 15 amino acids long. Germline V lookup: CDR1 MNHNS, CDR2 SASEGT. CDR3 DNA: TGTGCCAGCAGGACGGGGGGCAGAAAGAACACTGAAGCTTTCTTT. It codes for CASRTGGRKNTEAFF.

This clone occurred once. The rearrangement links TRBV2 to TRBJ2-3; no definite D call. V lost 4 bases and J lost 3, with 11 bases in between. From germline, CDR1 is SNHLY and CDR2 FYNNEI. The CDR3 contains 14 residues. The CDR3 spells CASSGIAATDTQYF. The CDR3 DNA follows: TGTGCCAGCAGTGGGATAGCTGCGACAGATACGCAGTATTTT.

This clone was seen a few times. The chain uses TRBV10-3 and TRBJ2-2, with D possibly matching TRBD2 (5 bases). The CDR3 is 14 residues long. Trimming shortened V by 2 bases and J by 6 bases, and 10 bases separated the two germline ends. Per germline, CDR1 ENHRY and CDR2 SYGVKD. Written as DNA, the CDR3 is TGTGCCATCAGTGAGAAAGAGGGAGCCGGGGAGCTGTTTTTT. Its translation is CAISEKEGAGELFF.

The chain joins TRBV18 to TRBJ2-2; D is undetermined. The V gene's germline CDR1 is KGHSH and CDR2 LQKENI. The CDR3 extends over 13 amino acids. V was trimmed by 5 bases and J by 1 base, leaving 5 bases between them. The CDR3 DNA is TGTGCCAGCTCATCAGGGAACACCGGGGAGCTGTTTTTT. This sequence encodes CASSSGNTGELFF.

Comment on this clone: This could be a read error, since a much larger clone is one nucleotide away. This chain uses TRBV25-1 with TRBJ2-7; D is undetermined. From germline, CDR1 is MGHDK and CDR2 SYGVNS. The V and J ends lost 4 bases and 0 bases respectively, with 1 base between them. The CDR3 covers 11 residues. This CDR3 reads CASSASYEQYF. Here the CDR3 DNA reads TGTGCCAGCAGTGCCTCCTACGAGCAGTACTTC.

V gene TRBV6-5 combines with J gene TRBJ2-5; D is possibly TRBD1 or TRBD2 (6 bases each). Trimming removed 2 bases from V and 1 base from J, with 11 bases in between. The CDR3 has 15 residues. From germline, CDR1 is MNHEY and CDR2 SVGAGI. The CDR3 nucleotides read TGTGCCAGCAGTTACGCCGGGGGCCCCCAAGAGACCCAGTACTTC. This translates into CASSYAGGPQETQYF.

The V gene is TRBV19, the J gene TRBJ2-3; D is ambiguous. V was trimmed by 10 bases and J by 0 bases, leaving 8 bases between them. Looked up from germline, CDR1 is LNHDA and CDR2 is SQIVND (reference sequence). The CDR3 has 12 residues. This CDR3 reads CATRASTDTQYF. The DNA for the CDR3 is TGTGCCACCCGGGCCAGCACAGATACGCAGTATTTT.

The CDR3 sequence: CSVEGGLRVEAFF. In nucleotides, the CDR3 is TGCAGCGTTGAAGGGGGGCTCCGGGTTGAAGCTTTCTTT. The chain recombines TRBV29-1 with TRBJ1-1; possibly TRBD1 for D (6 bases). Germline lookup yields CDR1 SQVTM and CDR2 ANQGSEA. The length of the CDR3 is 13 residues. Trimming removed 1 base from V and 7 bases from J, with 13 bases in between.

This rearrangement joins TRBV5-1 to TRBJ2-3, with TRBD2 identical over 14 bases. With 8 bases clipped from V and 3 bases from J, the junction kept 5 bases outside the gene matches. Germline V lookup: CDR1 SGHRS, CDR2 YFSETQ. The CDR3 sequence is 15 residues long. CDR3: CASGTSGSTTDTQYF. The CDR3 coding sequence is TGCGCCAGTGGGACTAGCGGGAGTACAACAGATACGCAGTATTTT.

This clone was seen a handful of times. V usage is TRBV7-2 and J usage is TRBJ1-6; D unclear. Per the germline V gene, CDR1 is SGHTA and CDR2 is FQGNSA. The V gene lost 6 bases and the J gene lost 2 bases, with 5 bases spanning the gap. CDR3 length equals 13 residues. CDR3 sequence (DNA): TGTGCCAGCAGTGAGGCCTATAATTCACCCCTCCACTTT. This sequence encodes CASSEAYNSPLHF. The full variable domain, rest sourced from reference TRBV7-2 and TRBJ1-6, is GAGVSQSPSNKVTEKGKDVELRCDPISGHTALYWYRQSLGQGLEFLIYFQGNSAPDKSGLPSDRFSAERTGGSVSTLTIQRTQQEDSAVYLCASSEAYNSPLHFGNGTRLTVT.

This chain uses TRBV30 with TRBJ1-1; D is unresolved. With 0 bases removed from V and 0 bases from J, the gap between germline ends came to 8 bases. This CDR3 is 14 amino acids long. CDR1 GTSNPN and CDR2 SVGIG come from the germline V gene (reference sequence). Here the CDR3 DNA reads TGTGCCTGGAGTGTAGGCATATTGAACACTGAAGCTTTCTTT. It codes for CAWSVGILNTEAFF.

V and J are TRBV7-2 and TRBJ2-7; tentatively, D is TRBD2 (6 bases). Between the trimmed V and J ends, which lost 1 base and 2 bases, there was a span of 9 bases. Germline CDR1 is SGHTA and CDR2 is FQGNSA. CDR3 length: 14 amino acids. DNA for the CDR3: TGTGCCAGCAGCTTAGGTAGCGGTCCCTACGAGCAGTACTTC. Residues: CASSLGSGPYEQYF.

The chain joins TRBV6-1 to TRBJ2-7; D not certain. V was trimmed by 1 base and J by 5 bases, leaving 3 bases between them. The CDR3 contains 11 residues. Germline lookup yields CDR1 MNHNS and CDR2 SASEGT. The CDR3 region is CASSEVNEQYF. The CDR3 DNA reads TGTGCCAGCAGTGAAGTAAACGAGCAGTACTTC.

CDR3 amino acids: CAITGTVGNGYTF. The CDR3 nucleotides are TGTGCCATCACCGGGACAGTGGGAAATGGCTACACCTTC. This chain joins TRBV10-3 and TRBJ1-2, with 7 bases lining up with TRBD1. V was pared by 7 bases and J by 6 bases, with 8 bases of the junction left unmatched. Germline lookup yields CDR1 ENHRY and CDR2 SYGVKD. CDR3 length: 13 residues.

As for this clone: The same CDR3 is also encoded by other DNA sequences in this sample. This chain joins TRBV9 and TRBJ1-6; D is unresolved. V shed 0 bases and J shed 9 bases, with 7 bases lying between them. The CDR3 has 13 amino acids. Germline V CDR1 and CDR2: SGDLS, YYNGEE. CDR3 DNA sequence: TGTGCCAGCAGCGTAGAAGAGAGTTCACCCCTCCACTTT. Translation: CASSVEESSPLHF.